This is a list of T cell receptor beta chains from one sample in a study of early T cells in non-severe SARS-CoV-2 infection. TCRdb passed the 5' RACE reads through MiXCR, listing each CDR3 protein once. The sample lists tens of thousands of distinct CDR3 sequences, 9% to 10% occurring once. This sample comprised whole blood, obtained at baseline. The receptors shown here come from an adult who was a healthcare worker with PCR-confirmed SARS-CoV-2 infection or an uninfected control (not recorded which). CDR3s include the opening cysteine and the closing phenylalanine or tryptophan.

CDR3 length: 15; V gene: TRBV28; J gene: TRBJ1-2; CDR3 protein: CASSPGTGINYGYTF
CDR3 length: 15; V gene: TRBV28; J gene: TRBJ1-2; CDR3 protein: CASSQGGQGIYGYTF
CDR3 length: 14; V gene: TRBV4-1; J gene: TRBJ1-1; CDR3 protein: CASSPLVGNTEAFF
CDR3 length: 15; V gene: TRBV7-3; J gene: TRBJ2-5; CDR3 protein: CASSLTASGKETQYF
CDR3 length: 14; V gene: TRBV12-3/TRBV12-4; J gene: TRBJ1-1; CDR3 protein: CASRATGLNTEAFF
CDR3 length: 13; V gene: TRBV29-1; J gene: TRBJ2-6; CDR3 protein: CSVLSSGANVLTF
CDR3 length: 14; V gene: TRBV29-1; J gene: TRBJ2-7; CDR3 protein: CSVAETGISYEQYF
CDR3 length: 15; V gene: TRBV20-1; J gene: TRBJ2-7; CDR3 protein: CSARAPTLGAYEQYF
CDR3 length: 18; V gene: TRBV7-6; J gene: TRBJ2-5; CDR3 protein: CASSTRPPRTSGGETQYF
CDR3 length: 15; V gene: TRBV28; J gene: TRBJ1-6; CDR3 protein: CASSGPGTGESPLHF
CDR3 length: 14; V gene: TRBV7-2; J gene: TRBJ1-6; CDR3 protein: CASSLGTANSPLHF
CDR3 length: 15; V gene: TRBV2; J gene: TRBJ1-4; CDR3 protein: CASSKQERKTEKLFF
CDR3 length: 18; V gene: TRBV12-3/TRBV12-4; J gene: TRBJ2-7; CDR3 protein: CASSKPGLAGKVPYEQYF
CDR3 length: 15; V gene: TRBV20-1; J gene: TRBJ1-1; CDR3 protein: CSAGDEGRGNTEAFF
CDR3 length: 13; V gene: TRBV28; J gene: TRBJ1-1; CDR3 protein: CASSGQVNTEAFF
CDR3 length: 17; V gene: TRBV7-2; J gene: TRBJ2-3; CDR3 protein: CASSLGGLAGPTDTQYF
CDR3 length: 17; V gene: TRBV6-5; J gene: TRBJ2-3; CDR3 protein: CASRRRTSGKGGDTQYF
CDR3 length: 14; V gene: TRBV7-2; J gene: TRBJ2-7; CDR3 protein: CASSSSGTSYEQYF
CDR3 length: 13; V gene: TRBV15; J gene: TRBJ2-5; CDR3 protein: CATSNSKGETQYF
CDR3 length: 16; V gene: TRBV6-5; J gene: TRBJ2-1; CDR3 protein: CASSLGPGPPYNEQFF
CDR3 length: 12; V gene: TRBV10-3; J gene: TRBJ2-4; CDR3 protein: CAISAESGTVYF
CDR3 length: 12; V gene: TRBV7-6; J gene: TRBJ2-3; CDR3 protein: CASSLGADTQYF
CDR3 length: 12; V gene: TRBV28; J gene: TRBJ1-6; CDR3 protein: CASEQGRSPLHF
CDR3 length: 13; V gene: TRBV20-1; J gene: TRBJ2-4; CDR3 protein: CSALDLAKNIQYF
CDR3 length: 14; V gene: TRBV6-2/TRBV6-3; J gene: TRBJ2-5; CDR3 protein: CASSYGETGPDQYF
CDR3 length: 12; V gene: TRBV7-9; J gene: TRBJ2-1; CDR3 protein: CASSQGGDEQFF
CDR3 length: 15; V gene: TRBV5-1; J gene: TRBJ1-3; CDR3 protein: CASSPGTDSGNTIYF
CDR3 length: 11; V gene: TRBV2; J gene: TRBJ2-7; CDR3 protein: CASILAYEQYF
CDR3 length: 15; V gene: TRBV10-3; J gene: TRBJ2-7; CDR3 protein: CAIGVGLAENYEQYF
CDR3 length: 12; V gene: TRBV29-1; J gene: TRBJ2-1; CDR3 protein: CSALAGPAEQFF
CDR3 length: 15; V gene: TRBV7-2; J gene: TRBJ2-3; CDR3 protein: CASSPRTGGGDTQYF
CDR3 length: 14; V gene: TRBV20-1; J gene: TRBJ2-1; CDR3 protein: CSANRRDQWDEQFF
CDR3 length: 15; V gene: TRBV6-6; J gene: TRBJ2-7; CDR3 protein: CASSYSRTGTYEQYF
CDR3 length: 14; V gene: TRBV19; J gene: TRBJ2-2; CDR3 protein: CASSIGRFTGELFF
CDR3 length: 15; V gene: TRBV12-3/TRBV12-4; J gene: TRBJ2-2; CDR3 protein: CASLNGDRGSGELFF